The 21 T cell receptor beta chains reported below all come from one sample, sequenced in a study of blood T cell repertoires in COVID-19. The method was immunoSEQ multiplex PCR; TCRdb's version includes in-frame clones alone and lacks a portion of them. The sample has about 260,000 clones; 86% are singletons. What was sequenced was peripheral blood. The receptors were sampled from a man aged 25-45 years with active or convalescent COVID-19.

A single count supports this clone. The chain recombines TRBV19 with TRBJ1-2; 7 nucleotides agree with TRBD1. CDR1 and CDR2 from the germline V gene are LNHDA and SQIVND (reference sequence). The CDR3 totals 14 residues. V gave up 6 bases and J gave up 7 bases; unmatched junction bases: 11. CDR3 residues: CASSLARQGGGYTF. The CDR3 DNA reads TGTGCCAGTAGCCTCGCCAGACAGGGCGGTGGCTACACCTTC.

The chain has TRBV6-5 and TRBJ2-5; 7 bases line up with TRBD1. CDR1 and CDR2 (germline): MNHEY, SVGAGI. The J segment lost 2 bases and the V segment lost 5 bases, leaving 5 bases of the junction unmatched. This CDR3 comprises 14 residues. The CDR3 loop is CASSPGTVQETQYF. In DNA form, the CDR3 reads TGTGCCAGCAGTCCCGGGACAGTACAAGAGACCCAGTACTTC.

This chain uses TRBV7-2 with TRBJ2-2, with D perhaps TRBD1 (5 bases). The CDR3 length is 12 residues. Germline CDR1 is SGHTA and CDR2 is FQGNSA. Between the trimmed V and J ends, which lost 5 bases and 5 bases, there was a span of 6 bases. As DNA, the CDR3 is TGTGCCAGCAGCCAGGGTACCGGGGAGCTGTTTTTT. It encodes CASSQGTGELFF.

The gene calls are TRBV6-5 and TRBJ1-1; 9 bases agree with TRBD1. This CDR3 region has 16 residues. V shed 2 bases, J shed 1 base, and the junction held 5 bases outside the gene matches. Germline lookup yields CDR1 MNHEY and CDR2 SVGAGI. The DNA of the CDR3 is TGTGCCAGCAGTTACAACAGGGGGCTTAGGAACACTGAAGCTTTCTTT. It specifies CASSYNRGLRNTEAFF.

The chain joins TRBV19 to TRBJ1-5; D call uncertain. Trimming left V 0 bases short and J 1 base short, with 16 bases between. CDR1 LNHDA and CDR2 SQIVND come from the germline V gene (reference sequence). CDR3 length: 18 amino acids. The CDR3 bases are TGTGCCAGTAGTATAGATCTATTCACGGGAGTCAGCAATCAGCCCCAGCATTTT. Encoded protein: CASSIDLFTGVSNQPQHF.

This rearrangement joins TRBV27 to TRBJ1-1, with D unclear. The germline V gene has CDR1 MNHEY and CDR2 SMNVEV (reference sequence). This CDR3 comprises 14 residues. V was shortened by 6 bases and J by 0 bases, with 11 bases between the two germline ends. The CDR3 reads CASRMRGMNTEAFF. The CDR3, as DNA: TGTGCCAGCAGGATGCGGGGAATGAACACTGAAGCTTTCTTT.

Only one count was recorded for this clone. V usage is TRBV2 and J usage is TRBJ1-1; 7 positions agree with TRBD1. J lost 6 bases, V lost 5 bases, and 9 bases had no gene match. Germline CDR1 is SNHLY and CDR2 is FYNNEI. This CDR3 region has 14 residues. CDR3 DNA sequence: TGTGCCAGCAGTCAAACCACAGGGGTCGCTGAAGCTTTCTTT. As protein: CASSQTTGVAEAFF.

The gene calls are TRBV4-1 and TRBJ2-7, with 9 bases identical to TRBD1. Germline trimming cut 3 bases from V and 5 bases from J; bases unmatched to any gene: 5. The CDR3 has 14 residues. CDR1 and CDR2 (germline): MGHRA, YSYEKL. The CDR3, as DNA: TGCGCCAGCAGCCAGACAGGGGGAGAAGACGAGCAGTACTTC. As protein: CASSQTGGEDEQYF.

CDR3 in DNA: TGCGCCAGCAGCCGTAACCAGGGGGGAGGAGAGACCCAGTACTTC. Translated: CASSRNQGGGETQYF. The rearrangement uses TRBV4-1 and TRBJ2-5; D possibly corresponds to TRBD1 (7 bases). Trimming left V 4 bases short and J 4 bases short, with 16 bases between. Germline CDR1 reads MGHRA; CDR2 reads YSYEKL. CDR3 size: 15 residues.

The CDR3 DNA reads as TGTGCCAGCTCACCCCGCCCCGGCTCCTACAATGAGCAGTTCTTC. Its protein is CASSPRPGSYNEQFF. V usage is TRBV18 and J usage is TRBJ2-1; D gene ambiguous. The CDR3 totals 15 residues. Germline V gene lookup returns CDR1 KGHSH and CDR2 LQKENI. V lost 3 bases to trimming and J lost 0 bases, with 9 bases between them. The full variable domain, completed using reference TRBV18 and TRBJ2-1, is NAGVMQNPRHLVRRRGQEARLRCSPMKGHSHVYWYRQLPEEGLKFMVYLQKENIIDESGMPKERFSAEFPKEGPSILRIQQVVRGDSAAYFCASSPRPGSYNEQFFGPGTRLTVL.

The chain is built from TRBV5-6 and TRBJ1-2; 10 bases are shared with TRBD1. The trim removed 0 bases at V and 6 bases at J, leaving 5 bases unmatched. The germline gives CDR1 SGHDT, CDR2 YYEEEE. The CDR3 spans 15 residues. The CDR3 region has the DNA TGTGCCAGCAGCTTGGTATCGACAGGGGGCGATGGCTACACCTTC. Translating it yields CASSLVSTGGDGYTF.

V gene TRBV3-1 (or the pseudogene TRBV3-2) combines with J gene TRBJ1-1, with D possibly TRBD1 on 6 matching bases. Trimming took off 5 bases at V and 4 bases at J, with 11 bases between the two ends. Germline V gives CDR1 LGHDT, CDR2 YNNKEL (reference sequence). There are 13 residues in the CDR3. CDR3 residues: CASSSQGTTEAFF. CDR3 coding DNA: TGTGCCAGCAGCTCACAGGGTACCACTGAAGCTTTCTTT.

This chain joins TRBV18 and TRBJ1-2, with 7 bases matching TRBD1. CDR1 and CDR2 (germline): KGHSH, LQKENI. The J segment lost 5 bases and the V segment lost 3 bases, leaving 6 bases of the junction unmatched. The CDR3 totals 14 residues. Here the CDR3 reads CASSPPDREYGYTF. Here the CDR3 DNA reads TGTGCCAGCTCACCTCCTGACAGGGAATATGGCTACACCTTC.

This clone was detected only once. V usage is TRBV13 and J usage is TRBJ2-3, with D hard to call. Germline CDR1 and CDR2: PRHDT and FYEKMQ (reference sequence). The CDR3 totals 14 residues. V was pared by 9 bases and J by 1 base, with 14 bases between. This CDR3 is CASQDAQGTDTQYF. The DNA for the CDR3 is TGTGCCAGTCAAGATGCGCAGGGCACAGATACGCAGTATTTT.

This chain uses TRBV2 with TRBJ1-4; TRBD1 might be the D (6 bases). The CDR3 spans 16 residues. The germline V and J ends were trimmed by 6 bases and 4 bases, with 18 bases remaining between them. Germline V gene lookup returns CDR1 SNHLY and CDR2 FYNNEI. CDR3 amino acids: CASRVEKDSNNEKLFF. The CDR3, as DNA: TGTGCCAGCAGAGTTGAAAAGGACAGTAATAATGAAAAACTGTTTTTT.

The J gene is TRBJ2-1, the V gene TRBV5-1; TRBD2 aligns across 10 bases. V gave up 4 bases and J gave up 4 bases; unmatched junction bases: 5. CDR1 and CDR2 from the germline V gene are SGHRS and YFSETQ. The CDR3 spans 15 residues. The CDR3 protein is CASSISGGTYNEQFF. CDR3 nucleotide sequence: TGCGCCAGCAGCATTAGCGGGGGGACATACAATGAGCAGTTCTTC.

This clone was recorded only once. The rearrangement links TRBV30 to TRBJ1-1, with D uncertain. The germline V gene encodes CDR1 GTSNPN and CDR2 SVGIG (reference sequence). Trimming removed 2 bases at V and 4 bases at J, with 17 bases between. This CDR3 has 15 residues. The CDR3 nucleotides read TGTGCCTGGAGTCGAGATGGGCGGGGAGGCACTGAAGCTTTCTTT. Amino acid sequence: CAWSRDGRGGTEAFF.

The CDR3 here is CASSVLPDRPMDGYTF. As DNA, the CDR3 is TGTGCCAGCAGCGTCCTCCCGGACAGGCCAATGGATGGCTACACCTTC. The V and J genes are TRBV9 and TRBJ1-2, with 7 positions matching TRBD1. With V trimmed by 2 bases and J by 6 bases, 13 bases remained unmatched. The germline CDR1 and CDR2 sequences are SGDLS and YYNGEE. The CDR3 sequence is 16 residues long. Complete variable domain (other parts from reference TRBV9 and TRBJ1-2): DSGVTQTPKHLITATGQRVTLRCSPRSGDLSVYWYQQSLDQGLQFLIQYYNGEERAKGNILERFSAQQFPDLHSELNLSSLELGDSALYFCASSVLPDRPMDGYTFGSGTRLTVV.

The chain recombines TRBV4-3 with TRBJ1-2, with a tentative D call TRBD1 (5 bases). CDR1 and CDR2 from the germline V gene are LGHNA and YSLEER. The CDR3 length is 12 residues. The V gene lost 7 bases and the J gene lost 8 bases, with 14 bases spanning the gap. The CDR3, as DNA: TGCGCCAGCACCGGGGGGGGTGACGGCTACACCTTC. Translating gives CASTGGGDGYTF.

The chain couples TRBV9 to TRBJ2-1, with 9 bases aligning to TRBD2. In germline, CDR1 is SGDLS, CDR2 YYNGEE. The CDR3 consists of 16 residues. V lost 1 base, J lost 0 bases, and 2 bases stayed unmatched. The chain's CDR3 is CASSVLAGSSYNEQFF. The CDR3, as DNA: TGTGCCAGCAGCGTACTAGCGGGGAGCTCCTACAATGAGCAGTTCTTC. Based on the CDR3 plus reference TRBV9 and TRBJ2-1, the full variable domain is DSGVTQTPKHLITATGQRVTLRCSPRSGDLSVYWYQQSLDQGLQFLIQYYNGEERAKGNILERFSAQQFPDLHSELNLSSLELGDSALYFCASSVLAGSSYNEQFFGPGTRLTVL.

This chain links TRBV6-6 with TRBJ1-5; a weak D match, TRBD1 (6 bases). CDR3 length: 15 amino acids. CDR1 is MNHNY, CDR2 SVGAGI, per germline (reference sequence). Trimming removed 5 bases at V and 3 bases at J, with 14 bases between. The CDR3 nucleotides read TGTGCCAGCAGTCGCCGGGGGGCGATCAATCAGCCCCAGCATTTT. Translated: CASSRRGAINQPQHF.